One sample yielded the 7 T cell receptor beta chains listed below, sequenced in a study of OX40 agonist ivuxolimab in advanced cancers. TCRdb keeps only in-frame clones here, not all; method: immunoSEQ multiplex PCR. The top ten clones hold under 7.5% of a sample with some 83,000 clones, 86% of them seen once. This material consisted of CD4+ or CD8+ T cells sorted from blood, taken in a trial of the OX40 agonist ivuxolimab. The receptors originated from an adult with an advanced solid tumor such as melanoma, head and neck, liver or kidney cancer.

This chain links TRBV29-1 with TRBJ2-3, with 10 bases aligning to TRBD2. Losses at the gene ends were 1 base for V and 0 bases for J; bases not matched to a gene: 16. The CDR3 has 20 residues. The germline V gene encodes CDR1 SQVTM and CDR2 ANQGSEA. CDR3 amino acids: CSVEGLRLAGTKRSTDTQYF. The CDR3 nucleotides read TGCAGCGTTGAAGGTCTAAGACTAGCGGGCACAAAAAGAAGCACAGATACGCAGTATTTT.

CDR3 amino acids: CASSLMYTGLEQYF. Written as DNA, the CDR3 is TGTGCCAGCAGCTTAATGTATACAGGGCTTGAGCAGTACTTC. This chain connects TRBV7-2 to TRBJ2-7, with D tentatively TRBD1 (6 bases). Trimming left V 2 bases short and J 7 bases short, with 15 bases between. The CDR3 has 14 amino acids. Germline loops: CDR1 SGHTA, CDR2 FQGNSA.

The genes are TRBV5-1 and TRBJ1-2; D gene uncertain. Trimming shortened V by 4 bases and J by 5 bases, and 6 bases separated the two germline ends. The CDR3 contains 11 residues. Germline CDR1 and CDR2: SGHRS and YFSETQ. CDR3 DNA sequence: TGCGCCAGCAGCCTCGGATATGGCTACACCTTC. This sequence encodes CASSLGYGYTF.

The V gene is TRBV5-1, the J gene TRBJ2-7; D unresolved. CDR1 and CDR2 from the germline V gene are SGHRS and YFSETQ. The CDR3 totals 14 residues. Trimming removed 2 bases from V and 0 bases from J, with 9 bases in between. CDR3 nucleotides: TGCGCCAGCAGCTTCATCAACCCCTCCTACGAGCAGTACTTC. This sequence encodes CASSFINPSYEQYF.

The chain is built from TRBV27 and TRBJ2-2; unclear D gene. The CDR3 consists of 16 residues. CDR1 MNHEY and CDR2 SMNVEV come from the germline V gene (reference sequence). Trimming pared 11 bases from V and 4 bases from J, leaving 23 bases between. The CDR3 is CAVRASPGRSTGELFF. In nucleotides, the CDR3 is TGTGCCGTTAGGGCTTCCCCCGGAAGATCCACCGGGGAGCTGTTTTTT.

CDR3 loop: CASSQEHRAGTDTQYF. The DNA for the CDR3 is TGTGCCAGCAGCCAAGAACACAGGGCGGGCACAGATACGCAGTATTTT. The V and J genes are TRBV14 and TRBJ2-3; perhaps TRBD1 as D (6 bases). Trimming left V 0 bases short and J 1 base short, with 11 bases between. Germline V gives CDR1 SGHDN, CDR2 FVKESK. The CDR3 extends over 16 amino acids.

DNA for the CDR3: TGTGCCAGCAGCGCCCGACAGGGGATGGACATTCAGTACTTC. Its translation: CASSARQGMDIQYF. This chain uses TRBV9 with TRBJ2-4, with 8 bases matching TRBD1. The CDR3 is 14 residues long. Germline assignment: CDR1 SGDLS and CDR2 YYNGEE. V shed 3 bases, J shed 8 bases, and the junction held 7 bases outside the gene matches.